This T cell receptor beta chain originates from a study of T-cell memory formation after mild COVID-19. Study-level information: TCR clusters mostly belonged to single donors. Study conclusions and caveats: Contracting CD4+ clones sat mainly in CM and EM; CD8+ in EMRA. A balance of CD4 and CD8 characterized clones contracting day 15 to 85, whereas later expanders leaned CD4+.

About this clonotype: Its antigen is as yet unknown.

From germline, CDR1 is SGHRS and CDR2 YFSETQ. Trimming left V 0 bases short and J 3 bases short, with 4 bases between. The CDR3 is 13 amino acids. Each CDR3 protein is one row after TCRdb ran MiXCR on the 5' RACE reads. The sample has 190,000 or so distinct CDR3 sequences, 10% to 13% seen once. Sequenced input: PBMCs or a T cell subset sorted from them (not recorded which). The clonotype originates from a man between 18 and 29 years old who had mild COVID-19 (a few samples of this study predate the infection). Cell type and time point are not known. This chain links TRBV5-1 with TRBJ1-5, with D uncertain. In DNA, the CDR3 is TGCGCCAGCAGCTTGGGTGACAATCAGCCCCAGCATTTT. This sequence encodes CASSLGDNQPQHF.